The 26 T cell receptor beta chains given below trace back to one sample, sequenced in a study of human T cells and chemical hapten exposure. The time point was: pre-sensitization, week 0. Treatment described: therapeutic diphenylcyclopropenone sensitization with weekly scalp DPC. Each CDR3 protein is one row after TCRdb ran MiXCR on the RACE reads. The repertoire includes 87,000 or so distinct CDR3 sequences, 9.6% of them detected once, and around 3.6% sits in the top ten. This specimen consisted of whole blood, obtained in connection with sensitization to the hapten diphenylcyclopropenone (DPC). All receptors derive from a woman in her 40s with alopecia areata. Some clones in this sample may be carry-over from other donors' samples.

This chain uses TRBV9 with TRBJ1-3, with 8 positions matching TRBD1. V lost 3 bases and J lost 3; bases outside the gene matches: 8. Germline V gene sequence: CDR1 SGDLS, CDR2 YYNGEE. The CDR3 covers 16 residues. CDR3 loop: CASSGPGGSGGNTIYF. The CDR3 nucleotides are TGTGCCAGCAGCGGCCCAGGGGGCTCGGGTGGAAACACCATATATTTT.

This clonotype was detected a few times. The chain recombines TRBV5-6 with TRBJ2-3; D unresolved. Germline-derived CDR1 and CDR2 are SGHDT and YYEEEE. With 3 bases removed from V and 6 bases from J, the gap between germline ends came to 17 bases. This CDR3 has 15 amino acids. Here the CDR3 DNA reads TGTGCCAGCAGCTGGATGGGATCCCCACATGATACGCAGTATTTT. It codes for CASSWMGSPHDTQYF.

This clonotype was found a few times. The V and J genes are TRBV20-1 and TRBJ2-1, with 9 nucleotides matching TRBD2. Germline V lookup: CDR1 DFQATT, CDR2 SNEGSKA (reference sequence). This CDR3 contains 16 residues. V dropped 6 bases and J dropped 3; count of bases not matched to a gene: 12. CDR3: CSAPLAGGRDYNEQFF. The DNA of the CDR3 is TGCAGTGCCCCCCTGGCGGGAGGGAGGGACTACAATGAGCAGTTCTTC.

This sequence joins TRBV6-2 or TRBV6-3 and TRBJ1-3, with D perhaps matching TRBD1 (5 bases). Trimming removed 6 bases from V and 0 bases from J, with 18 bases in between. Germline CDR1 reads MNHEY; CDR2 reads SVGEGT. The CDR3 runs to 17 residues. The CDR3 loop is CASSRDDRTYSGNTIYF. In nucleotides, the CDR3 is TGTGCCAGCAGCCGGGACGACCGAACCTACTCTGGAAACACCATATATTTT.

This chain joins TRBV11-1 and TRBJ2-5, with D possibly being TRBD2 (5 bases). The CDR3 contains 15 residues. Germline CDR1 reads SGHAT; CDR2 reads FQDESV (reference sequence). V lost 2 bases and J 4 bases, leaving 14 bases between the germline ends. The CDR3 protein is CASSLRLTRGETQYF. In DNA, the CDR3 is TGTGCCAGCAGCTTAAGGCTTACTAGAGGAGAGACCCAGTACTTC.

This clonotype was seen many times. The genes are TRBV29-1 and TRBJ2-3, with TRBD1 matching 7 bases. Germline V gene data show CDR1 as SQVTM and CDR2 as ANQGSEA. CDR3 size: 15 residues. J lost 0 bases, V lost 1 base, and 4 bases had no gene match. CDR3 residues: CSVEGSGGSTDTQYF. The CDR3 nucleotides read TGCAGCGTTGAAGGTTCAGGGGGAAGCACAGATACGCAGTATTTT.

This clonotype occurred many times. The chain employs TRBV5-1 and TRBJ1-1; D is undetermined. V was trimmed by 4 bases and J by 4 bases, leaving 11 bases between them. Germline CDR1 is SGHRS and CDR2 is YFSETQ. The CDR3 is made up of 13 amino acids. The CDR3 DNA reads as TGCGCCAGCAGCCTCCTGGGCGGCACTGAAGCTTTCTTT. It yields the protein CASSLLGGTEAFF.

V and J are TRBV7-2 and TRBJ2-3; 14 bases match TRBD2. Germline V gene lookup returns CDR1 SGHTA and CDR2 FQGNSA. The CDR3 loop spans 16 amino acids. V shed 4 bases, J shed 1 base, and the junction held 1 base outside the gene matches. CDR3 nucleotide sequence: TGTGCCAGCAGCTGGGGACTAGCGGGGGGCACAGATACGCAGTATTTT. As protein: CASSWGLAGGTDTQYF.

CDR3 DNA: TGTGCCAGCAGTTACCCGTCCGGGACAACTAACTATGGCTACACCTTC. Amino acids: CASSYPSGTTNYGYTF. The chain uses TRBV6-2 or TRBV6-3 and TRBJ1-2; D is perhaps TRBD1 (6 bases). Germline CDR1 MNHEY, CDR2 SVGEGT. This CDR3 contains 16 residues. V was shortened by 2 bases and J by 0 bases, with 13 bases between the two germline ends.

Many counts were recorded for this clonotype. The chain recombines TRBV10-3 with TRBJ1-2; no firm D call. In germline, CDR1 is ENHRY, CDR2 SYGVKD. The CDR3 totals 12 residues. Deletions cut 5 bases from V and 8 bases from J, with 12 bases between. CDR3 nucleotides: TGTGCCATCAGTCCTACCCCGGTGGGCTACACCTTC. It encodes CAISPTPVGYTF.

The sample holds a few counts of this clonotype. CDR3 nucleotides: TGTGCCAGCAGTTGGCGCTTCCCGGGAACTGAAGCTTTCTTT. Translating it yields CASSWRFPGTEAFF. V gene TRBV6-5 combines with J gene TRBJ1-1; D unresolved. Per germline, CDR1 MNHEY and CDR2 SVGAGI. V was pared by 4 bases and J by 5 bases, with 14 bases between. CDR3 length: 14 amino acids.

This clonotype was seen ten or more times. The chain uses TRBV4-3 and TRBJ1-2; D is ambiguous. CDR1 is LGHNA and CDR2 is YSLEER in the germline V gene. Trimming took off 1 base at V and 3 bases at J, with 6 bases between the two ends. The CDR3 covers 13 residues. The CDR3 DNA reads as TGCGCCAGCAGCCAAGTCGGGGACTATGGCTACACCTTC. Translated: CASSQVGDYGYTF.

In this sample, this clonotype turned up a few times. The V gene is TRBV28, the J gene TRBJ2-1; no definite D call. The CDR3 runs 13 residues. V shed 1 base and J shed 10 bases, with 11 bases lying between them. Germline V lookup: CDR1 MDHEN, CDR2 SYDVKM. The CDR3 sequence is CASSLSDTPEQFF. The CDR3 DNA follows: TGTGCCAGCAGTTTATCCGACACCCCCGAGCAGTTCTTC.

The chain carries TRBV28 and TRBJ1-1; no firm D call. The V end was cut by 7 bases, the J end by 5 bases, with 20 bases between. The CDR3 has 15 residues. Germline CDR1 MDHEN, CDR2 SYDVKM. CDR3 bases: TGTGCCAGCACTCCCTCGCTTGGGGTTTGGACTGAAGCTTTCTTT. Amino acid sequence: CASTPSLGVWTEAFF.

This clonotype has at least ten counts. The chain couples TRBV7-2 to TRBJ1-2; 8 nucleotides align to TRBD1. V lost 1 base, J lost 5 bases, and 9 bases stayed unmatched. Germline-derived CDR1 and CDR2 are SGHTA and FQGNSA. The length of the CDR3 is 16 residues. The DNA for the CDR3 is TGTGCCAGCAGCTTAGGGTCCGGACAGGGCTCGTATGGCTACACCTTC. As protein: CASSLGSGQGSYGYTF.

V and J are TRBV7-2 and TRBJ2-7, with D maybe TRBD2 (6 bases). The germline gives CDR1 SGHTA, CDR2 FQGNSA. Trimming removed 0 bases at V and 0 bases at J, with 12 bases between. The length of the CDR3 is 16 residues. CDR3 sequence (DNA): TGTGCCAGCAGCTTAGCGGCAATAGCGGCCTCCTACGAGCAGTACTTC. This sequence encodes CASSLAAIAASYEQYF. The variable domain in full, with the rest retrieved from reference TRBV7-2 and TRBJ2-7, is GAGVSQSPSNKVTEKGKDVELRCDPISGHTALYWYRQSLGQGLEFLIYFQGNSAPDKSGLPSDRFSAERTGGSVSTLTIQRTQQEDSAVYLCASSLAAIAASYEQYFGPGTRLTVT.

The CDR3 bases are TGCAGTGCTAGATTCCTGGGCACTGCCGGGGAGCTGTTTTTT. Protein product: CSARFLGTAGELFF. The gene calls are TRBV20-1 and TRBJ2-2; D is undetermined. V dropped 2 bases and J dropped 6 bases, with 13 bases sitting between them. There are 14 residues in the CDR3. The germline V gene has CDR1 DFQATT and CDR2 SNEGSKA (reference sequence).

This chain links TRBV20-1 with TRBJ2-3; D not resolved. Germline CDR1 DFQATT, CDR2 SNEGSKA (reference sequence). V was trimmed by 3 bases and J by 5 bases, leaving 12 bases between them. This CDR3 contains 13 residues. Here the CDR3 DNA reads TGCAGTGCTAGGGGTAGTCTACTAGATACGCAGTATTTT. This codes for CSARGSLLDTQYF.

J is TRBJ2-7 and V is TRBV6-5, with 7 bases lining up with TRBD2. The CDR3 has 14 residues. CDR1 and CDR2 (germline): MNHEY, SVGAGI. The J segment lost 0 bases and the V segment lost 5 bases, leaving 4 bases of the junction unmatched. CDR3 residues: CASSMAGVSYEQYF. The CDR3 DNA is TGTGCCAGCAGTATGGCGGGGGTCTCCTACGAGCAGTACTTC.

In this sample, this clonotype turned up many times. The CDR3, as DNA: TGTGCCAGCAATACCGGGACCGCTAACACCGGGGAGCTGTTTTTT. This sequence encodes CASNTGTANTGELFF. The chain joins TRBV6-2 or TRBV6-3 to TRBJ2-2; the D gene could be TRBD1 or TRBD2 (5 bases each). The V gene's germline CDR1 is MNHEY and CDR2 SVGEGT. The ends were cut back, 7 bases at V and 2 bases at J, with 14 bases in the middle. The CDR3 extends over 15 amino acids.

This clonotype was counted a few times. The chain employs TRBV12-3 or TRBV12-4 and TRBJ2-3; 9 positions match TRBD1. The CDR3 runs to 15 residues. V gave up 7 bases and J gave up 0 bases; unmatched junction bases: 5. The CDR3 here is CASTSGTGSTDTQYF. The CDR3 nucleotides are TGTGCCAGCACCTCCGGGACAGGGAGCACAGATACGCAGTATTTT.

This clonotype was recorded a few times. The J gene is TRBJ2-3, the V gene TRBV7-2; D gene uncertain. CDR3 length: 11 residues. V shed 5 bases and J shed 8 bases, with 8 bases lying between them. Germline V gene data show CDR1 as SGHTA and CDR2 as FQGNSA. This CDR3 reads CASSQSVTQYF. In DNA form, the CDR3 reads TGTGCCAGCAGCCAAAGTGTTACGCAGTATTTT.

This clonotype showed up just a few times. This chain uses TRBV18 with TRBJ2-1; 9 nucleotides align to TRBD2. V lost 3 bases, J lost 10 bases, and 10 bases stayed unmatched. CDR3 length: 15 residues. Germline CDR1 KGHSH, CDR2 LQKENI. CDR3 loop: CASSPGRGGLREQFF. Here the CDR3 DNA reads TGTGCCAGCTCACCGGGGCGGGGGGGCCTCCGCGAGCAGTTCTTC. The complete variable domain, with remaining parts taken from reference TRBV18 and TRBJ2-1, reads NAGVMQNPRHLVRRRGQEARLRCSPMKGHSHVYWYRQLPEEGLKFMVYLQKENIIDESGMPKERFSAEFPKEGPSILRIQQVVRGDSAAYFCASSPGRGGLREQFFGPGTRLTVL.

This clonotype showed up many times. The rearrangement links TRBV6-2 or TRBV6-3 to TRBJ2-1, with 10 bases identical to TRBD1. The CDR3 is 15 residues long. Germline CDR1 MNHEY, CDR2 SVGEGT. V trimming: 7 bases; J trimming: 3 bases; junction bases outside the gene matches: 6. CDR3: CASTRDRGFYNEQFF. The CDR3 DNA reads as TGTGCCAGCACCCGGGACAGGGGCTTCTACAATGAGCAGTTCTTC.

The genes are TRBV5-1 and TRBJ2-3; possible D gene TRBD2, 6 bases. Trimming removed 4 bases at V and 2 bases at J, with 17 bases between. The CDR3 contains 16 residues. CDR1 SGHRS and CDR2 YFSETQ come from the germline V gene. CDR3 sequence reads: CASSPQGGRNTDTQYF. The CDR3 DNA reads TGCGCCAGCAGCCCCCAGGGAGGCCGCAACACAGATACGCAGTATTTT.

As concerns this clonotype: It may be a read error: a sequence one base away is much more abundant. In nucleotides, the CDR3 is TGTGCCAGCAGTTACTTTAGCGGTGGGAATGAGAAGTTCTTC. This sequence encodes CASSYFSGGNEKFF. The rearrangement joins TRBV6-2 or TRBV6-3 to TRBJ2-1; TRBD2 might be the D (6 bases). Germline V gene sequence: CDR1 MNHEY, CDR2 SVGEGT. This CDR3 is 14 amino acids long.